The 13 T cell receptor beta chains reported below all come from one sample, sequenced in a study of cytomegalovirus exposure and HLA in healthy donors. Assay used: immunoSEQ multiplex PCR; TCRdb lists only in-frame clones, some missing. The sample holds roughly 140,000 clones; 85% to 90% are singletons and the top ten take 2.5% to 4%. Sequenced sample: PBMCs. These receptors were taken from a woman aged 18-30 years in good health and CMV-seropositive.

The chain uses TRBV7-8 and TRBJ2-3, with TRBD2 matching 13 bases. The germline gives CDR1 SGHVS, CDR2 FQNEAQ. This CDR3 has 16 amino acids. After removal of 5 bases from V and 2 bases from J, the junction contained 4 bases not matched to a gene. The CDR3 spells CASSVGLAGYTDTQYF. Here the CDR3 DNA reads TGTGCCAGCAGCGTGGGACTAGCGGGATACACAGATACGCAGTATTTT.

The V gene is TRBV7-2, the J gene TRBJ2-3; TRBD2 aligns across 9 bases. Germline V gene sequence: CDR1 SGHTA, CDR2 FQGNSA. CDR3 length: 16 amino acids. V lost 5 bases to trimming and J lost 1 base; unmatched junction nucleotides: 7. The CDR3: CASSLRRTSGTDTQYF. CDR3 nucleotide sequence: TGTGCCAGCAGCCTACGGCGGACTAGCGGCACAGATACGCAGTATTTT. Drawing the rest from reference TRBV7-2 and TRBJ2-3, the complete variable domain is GAGVSQSPSNKVTEKGKDVELRCDPISGHTALYWYRQSLGQGLEFLIYFQGNSAPDKSGLPSDRFSAERTGGSVSTLTIQRTQQEDSAVYLCASSLRRTSGTDTQYFGPGTRLTVL.

This clone has a handful of counts. The chain uses TRBV6-5 and TRBJ2-7; 10 bases map to TRBD1. Trimming removed 6 bases from V and 2 bases from J; junction bases left unmatched: 4. This CDR3 region has 14 residues. CDR1 and CDR2 (germline): MNHEY, SVGAGI. This chain's CDR3 is CASSTTGGAYEQYF. In DNA form, the CDR3 reads TGTGCCAGCAGCACGACAGGGGGCGCCTACGAGCAGTACTTC.

The chain combines TRBV4-1 with TRBJ2-3; 8 nucleotides align to TRBD2. The CDR3 runs 19 residues. V lost 0 bases and J lost 3; bases outside the gene matches: 14. CDR1 and CDR2 (germline): MGHRA, YSYEKL. Written as DNA, the CDR3 is TGCGCCAGCAGCCAAGAAGTACCTTCTCCTAGCGGGCGTACAGATACGCAGTATTTT. Its translation: CASSQEVPSPSGRTDTQYF.

Of note for this clone: A junction boundary mismatches the germline segment, possibly from a read error. The gene calls are TRBV5-4 and TRBJ2-1; TRBD1 matches at 7 bases. The CDR3 extends over 12 amino acids. Germline V CDR1 and CDR2: SGHNT, YYREEE (reference sequence). Here the CDR3 reads CASSGTGFQGVF. The CDR3 region has the DNA TGTGCCAGCAGCGGAACCGGGTTCCAGGGGGTCTTC.

A single count supports this clone. The J gene is TRBJ1-2, the V gene TRBV11-3; TRBD1 agrees at 8 bases. The CDR3 has 16 amino acids. Germline CDR1 SGHNT, CDR2 YENEEA. V lost 5 bases to trimming and J lost 4 bases; unmatched junction nucleotides: 12. The DNA of the CDR3 is TGTGCCAGCAGCCCACAGGGTAGGCAGGGGGCCTATGGCTACACCTTC. It codes for CASSPQGRQGAYGYTF.

This clone has only a few counts. The chain couples TRBV30 to TRBJ2-7; tentative D call: TRBD2 (6 bases). Trimming pared 0 bases from V and 4 bases from J, leaving 13 bases between. Germline CDR1 GTSNPN, CDR2 SVGIG (reference sequence). The CDR3 runs to 14 residues. The CDR3: CAWSVGGVMYEQYF. CDR3 bases: TGTGCCTGGAGTGTAGGCGGGGTTATGTACGAGCAGTACTTC.

This chain uses TRBV30 with TRBJ1-1; D not certain. V lost 2 bases and J lost 3, with 13 bases in between. This CDR3 is 14 amino acids long. Germline V gene sequence: CDR1 GTSNPN, CDR2 SVGIG (reference sequence). The DNA of the CDR3 is TGTGCCTGGAGTCGAGGGAAAGGAGACACTGAAGCTTTCTTT. Its translation: CAWSRGKGDTEAFF.

V is TRBV7-2 and J is TRBJ2-1; tentative D call: TRBD1 (6 bases). Trimming shortened V by 5 bases and J by 7 bases, and 15 bases separated the two germline ends. The CDR3 spans 14 residues. The germline V gene encodes CDR1 SGHTA and CDR2 FQGNSA. CDR3 nucleotides: TGTGCCAGCAGCCCACAGGGCACGAGGAATGAGCAGTTCTTC. Translation gives CASSPQGTRNEQFF.

As DNA, the CDR3 is TGTGCCAGCAGCCAAGAGAGCCCCGGGACTAGCGGGGGCACAGATACGCAGTATTTT. The encoded protein is CASSQESPGTSGGTDTQYF. The chain carries TRBV4-2 and TRBJ2-3, with 13 bases lining up with TRBD2. The V and J ends lost 0 bases and 1 base, in that order; junction bases with no gene match: 7. The CDR3 is made up of 19 amino acids. Germline CDR1 and CDR2: LGHNA and YNFKEQ.

This chain links TRBV5-1 with TRBJ2-7; a weak D match, TRBD1 (8 bases). With 2 bases removed from V and 2 bases from J, the gap between germline ends came to 14 bases. In germline, CDR1 is SGHRS, CDR2 YFSETQ. This CDR3 comprises 15 residues. The CDR3 reads CASSLTGGATYEQYF. The CDR3 DNA is TGCGCCAGCAGCTTAACAGGGGGGGCAACCTACGAGCAGTACTTC.

This chain uses TRBV27 with TRBJ2-5; D unclear. Looked up from germline, CDR1 is MNHEY and CDR2 is SMNVEV (reference sequence). This CDR3 is 11 amino acids long. V shed 4 bases and J shed 7 bases, with 7 bases lying between them. This CDR3 is CASSSGWTQYF. The CDR3 DNA reads as TGTGCCAGCAGTTCCGGTTGGACCCAGTACTTC.

The rearrangement uses TRBV19 and TRBJ2-1, with 9 bases aligning to TRBD2. Trimming at V came to 2 bases and at J to 4 bases, leaving 9 bases not matched to a gene. Germline CDR1 reads LNHDA; CDR2 reads SQIVND (reference sequence). The CDR3 runs 17 residues. CDR3 sequence: CASSIYASGITYNEQFF. Here the CDR3 DNA reads TGTGCCAGTAGTATATACGCTAGCGGGATAACGTACAATGAGCAGTTCTTC.